This T cell receptor (beta chain) was identified during a study of blood T cells in healthy people across ages. In the study overall: Capture via template switching afforded approximately one barcoded beta molecule per two T cells.

As concerns this clonotype: The antigen remains undetermined.

Sample-barcoded 5' priming and a J-beta primer mix drove a second PCR of about 7 to 12 cycles. TCRdb called the 5' RACE reads again in MiXCR, with one record for every CDR3 protein. Here the sample spans roughly 1,500,000 distinct CDR3 sequences, 42% being singletons. The V gene's germline CDR1 is LGHDT and CDR2 YNNKEL (reference sequence). With 2 bases removed from V and 4 bases from J, the gap between germline ends came to 8 bases. The CDR3 runs to 14 residues. The study, taken as a whole, reports: Those diversity estimates obtained from one million T cells were thought to be underestimates. Donors of long life had a larger count of naive CD4+ cells and greater diversity than aged donors.

The chain employs TRBV3-1 and TRBJ1-4; D not resolved. The receptor's source is a woman aged 18-29 years in good health. The sample consisted of blood. The CDR3 sequence is CASSQTINNEKLFF. The DNA for the CDR3 is TGTGCCAGCAGCCAAACCATTAATAATGAAAAACTGTTTTTT.